This entry lists 5 T cell receptor beta chains sequenced from one sample in a study of blood T cell repertoires in COVID-19. Here immunoSEQ multiplex PCR was the method, and the copy in TCRdb shows in-frame clones only, minus some. The sample lists roughly 250,000 clones; roughly 82% were seen once. The specimen sequenced was peripheral blood. These receptors all stem from a woman of 80 years or more with active or convalescent COVID-19.

The chain recombines TRBV14 with TRBJ2-2; 8 bases line up with TRBD1. CDR3 length: 15 amino acids. Germline assignment: CDR1 SGHDN and CDR2 FVKESK. The V and J ends lost 4 bases and 2 bases, in that order; junction bases with no gene match: 3. This CDR3 is CASSRTGYNTGELFF. The CDR3 nucleotides read TGTGCCAGCAGCCGGACAGGGTACAACACCGGGGAGCTGTTTTTT.

The rearrangement uses TRBV28 and TRBJ2-1; no reliable D call. Trimming cost V 6 bases and J 8 bases, with 11 bases left between them. This CDR3 region has 12 residues. CDR1 is MDHEN, CDR2 SYDVKM, per germline. CDR3 coding DNA: TGTGCCAGCAGCGAGCCTAACGATGAGCAGTTCTTC. Amino acid sequence: CASSEPNDEQFF. Filled out from reference TRBV28 and TRBJ2-1, the complete variable domain reads DVKVTQSSRYLVKRTGEKVFLECVQDMDHENMFWYRQDPGLGLRLIYFSYDVKMKEKGDIPEGYSVSREKKERFSLILESASTNQTSMYLCASSEPNDEQFFGPGTRLTVL.

The chain couples TRBV19 to TRBJ1-5; 11 positions agree with TRBD1. V lost 5 bases and J lost 6; bases outside the gene matches: 9. Germline assignment: CDR1 LNHDA and CDR2 SQIVND (reference sequence). There are 16 residues in the CDR3. The chain's CDR3 is CASSPRTGGAGQPQHF. The DNA for the CDR3 is TGTGCCAGTAGTCCAAGGACAGGGGGCGCAGGTCAGCCCCAGCATTTT. The whole variable domain, remainder taken from reference TRBV19 and TRBJ1-5, is DGGITQSPKYLFRKEGQNVTLSCEQNLNHDAMYWYRQDPGQGLRLIYYSQIVNDFQKGDIAEGYSVSREKKESFPLTVTSAQKNPTAFYLCASSPRTGGAGQPQHFGDGTRLSIL.

This clone was counted once. V gene TRBV19 combines with J gene TRBJ1-5; 8 positions match TRBD1. The CDR3 totals 15 residues. Trimming at V came to 3 bases and at J to 3 bases, leaving 4 bases not matched to a gene. CDR1 and CDR2 (germline): LNHDA, SQIVND (reference sequence). This chain's CDR3 is CASSIRGQYNQPQHF. The CDR3, as DNA: TGTGCCAGTAGTATCAGGGGGCAGTACAATCAGCCCCAGCATTTT.

J is TRBJ1-1 and V is TRBV10-1, with TRBD1 as a possible D gene (5 bases). Germline V CDR1 and CDR2: WNHNN, SYGVQD (reference sequence). V was trimmed by 6 bases and J by 1 base, leaving 9 bases between them. The CDR3 runs 13 residues. CDR3 DNA sequence: TGCGCCAGCAGATACGGACAGAACACTGAAGCTTTCTTT. As protein: CASRYGQNTEAFF.